This entry is about one T cell receptor (beta chain). What this receptor recognizes is not known. No base-level quality is on record; no much larger clone is a single base apart. The data are from a study of blood T cell repertoires in COVID-19 (dated by TCRdb to between 2020 and 2021). As for the study more broadly: Samples from collaborators originated in the United States, Italy and Spain and spanned both the acute and convalescent phases of COVID-19. The sample metadata nearly always contained a de-identified subject ID, COVID-19 status, age in years and sex. The material from the prospective study consisted of cDNA or gDNA derived from T cells, B-cell-depleted T cells, or PBMCs. A freely available public database, intended as a resource for researchers studying the immune response to SARS-CoV-2, is where the repertoires were released. Where available, HLA class I and class II types were taken from metadata supplied by the sample provider and were not determined by assay-based typing. Subjects who had been exposed to COVID-19, were actively infected with it, or had recovered from it provided the deeply sampled blood TCRbeta repertoires that made up the dataset. Samples were obtained from the ongoing ImmuneRACE study (first 160 participants) and from approximately 1,200 subjects provided by 6 global collaborators.

Points the paper makes about the study in general: The amount of clinical and demographic metadata varied by source and participant and was provided uncurated.

The CDR3 covers 17 residues, taking in both the cysteine and the phenylalanine. This entry keeps only the CDR3 DNA: 51 bases, framed from base 1. Collaborating institutions collected whole blood in K2EDTA tubes following their own protocols. For TCRbeta analysis, collaborator samples were shipped as frozen whole blood, as isolated PBMCs, or as DNA extracted from either sample type. The immunoSEQ Assay, a bias-controlled multiplex PCR, was used to amplify TCRbeta CDR3 regions from genomic DNA. As for the authors' bioinformatics: The number of nucleated cells in each sample was estimated from the amplification of reference gene primers within the assay. To quantify the absolute abundance of each unique TCRbeta CDR3 rearrangement, sequence reads were collapsed and filtered. For each sample, productive Simpson clonality was calculated as the square root of Simpson's diversity index over productive rearrangements. In its TCRdb copy, this immuneACCESS table keeps in-frame sequences only and misses some clones. Where compared with another copy, unresolved V genes explain less than half of these, and the others have no known cause. V, J and clone size are taken as reported in that table, and D and trimming were inferred from the DNA itself. Present in this sample are some 150,000 clones, about nine tenths of which were seen just once. The ten largest make up under 3% of the sample.

Recombination connected TRBV21-1 to TRBJ2-7; whether TRBD2, the table's D call, matches the DNA was not checked. TRBV21-1 is given as a pseudogene. Sequenced: peripheral blood. This receptor was identified in a human donor in a cohort sampled during active COVID-19. Here is the DNA: TGTGCCAGCAGCAAAGGGCACGGCGGGGGGTCCTCCTACGAGCAGTACTTC. This translates into CASSKGHGGGSSYEQYF.